A single sample is the source of the 7 T cell receptor beta chains below, sequenced in a study of shared clonotypes between healthy human individuals. Clones were sequenced by immunoSEQ multiplex PCR, and TCRdb holds only the in-frame ones, with some missing. Altogether over a million clones are present, around 74% being singletons, with the ten largest covering about 1.5%. The sample consisted of memory CD4+ T cells sorted from blood. Regarding subset: CD45RA-negative fraction. These receptors all come from a man aged 18 to 30 in good health.

This clone was picked up a small number of times. This chain uses TRBV7-9 with TRBJ2-5, with TRBD2 identical over 8 bases. The CDR3 is 15 amino acids. CDR1 and CDR2 (germline): SEHNR, FQNEAQ (reference sequence). V trimming: 5 bases; J trimming: 2 bases; junction bases outside the gene matches: 7. The DNA of the CDR3 is TGTGCCAGCAGCATACGACTAGCGCAACAAGAGACCCAGTACTTC. Encoded protein: CASSIRLAQQETQYF.

On this clone: Other DNA sequences in this specimen translate into the identical CDR3. The CDR3 DNA sequence: TGTGCCTGGAGTTTGGGACAGGGCTACGAGCAGTACTTC. It codes for CAWSLGQGYEQYF. V usage is TRBV30 and J usage is TRBJ2-7, with 9 bases matching TRBD1. The CDR3 runs 13 residues. Trimming at V came to 2 bases and at J to 3 bases, leaving 2 bases not matched to a gene. Germline lookup yields CDR1 GTSNPN and CDR2 SVGIG (reference sequence).

The chain has TRBV28 and TRBJ2-7; 9 bases are shared with TRBD2. CDR1 is MDHEN and CDR2 is SYDVKM in the germline V gene. The ends lost 3 bases at V and 2 bases at J; junction bases unmatched: 2. The CDR3 is 14 residues long. The chain's CDR3 is CASSFSSGAYEQYF. CDR3 nucleotides: TGTGCCAGCAGTTTTTCTAGCGGGGCCTACGAGCAGTACTTC.

V is TRBV7-9 and J is TRBJ2-3, with 8 nucleotides matching TRBD1. The CDR3 contains 14 residues. Trimming cost V 6 bases and J 5 bases; bases outside gene matches: 7. Looked up from germline, CDR1 is SEHNR and CDR2 is FQNEAQ (reference sequence). DNA for the CDR3: TGTGCCAGCAGTCTTCAGGGGGCGATAGATACGCAGTATTTT. Translating it yields CASSLQGAIDTQYF.

The V gene is TRBV5-1, the J gene TRBJ1-4; perhaps TRBD1 as D (6 bases). The CDR3 loop spans 15 amino acids. Trimming took off 0 bases at V and 8 bases at J, with 14 bases between the two ends. Germline loops: CDR1 SGHRS, CDR2 YFSETQ. As DNA, the CDR3 is TGCGCCAGCAGCTTGGTGGCGGGGGCGGTGGAAAAACTGTTTTTT. Translating gives CASSLVAGAVEKLFF.

The sample holds one count of this clone. The chain links TRBV19 to TRBJ1-4, with D possibly TRBD1 on 5 matching bases. Between the trimmed V and J ends, which lost 5 bases and 5 bases, there was a span of 18 bases. This CDR3 is 16 amino acids long. CDR1 is LNHDA and CDR2 is SQIVND in the germline V gene (reference sequence). Written as DNA, the CDR3 is TGTGCCAGTAGTGCCCGAATGGGGCCGTTCAATGAAAAACTGTTTTTT. It yields the protein CASSARMGPFNEKLFF.

This clone was observed a single time. This chain connects TRBV7-9 to TRBJ1-1; D is possibly TRBD1 (6 bases). Trimming pared 4 bases from V and 0 bases from J, leaving 18 bases between. Germline V lookup: CDR1 SEHNR, CDR2 FQNEAQ (reference sequence). CDR3 length equals 17 residues. The CDR3 reads CASSSIGSGVLNTEAFF. DNA for the CDR3: TGTGCCAGCAGCTCTATTGGCTCAGGGGTTCTGAACACTGAAGCTTTCTTT.